This TCR beta chain was retrieved from a study of Graves' ophthalmopathy and Graves' hyperthyroidism. The overall study: Before any treatment was given, at initial diagnosis, peripheral blood was collected. Study-wide results and limits: A majority of expanded thyroid clonotypes exceeding 0.001 frequency were likewise present in blood. It was with around 71% sensitivity and about 73% specificity that the model predicted ophthalmopathy progression.

Active ophthalmopathy (CAS at least 3, NOSPECS at least 4), lasting under 3 months. TCR beta CDR3 regions were amplified from RNA transcripts. The first round was an RT-PCR with HTBI primers, and the second round was a multiplex PCR. TCRdb processed the multiplex PCR reads anew with MiXCR; each CDR3 protein has one entry. Of approximately 210,000 distinct CDR3 sequences in the sample, roughly 27% are singletons; the top ten hold 8.5% to 9.5%. The sample holds many counts of this clonotype. Its antigen is not known. The junction had 14 bases not matched to a gene; V was cut back by 11 bases and J by 14 bases. Per the germline V gene, CDR1 is KGHDR and CDR2 is SFDVKD. The CDR3 has 14 amino acids.

The specimen was peripheral blood. V is TRBV24-1 and J is TRBJ2-4, with 13 bases lining up with TRBD2. This clonotype was obtained from a man in his fifties with Graves' ophthalmopathy. The CDR3 DNA reads TGTGCCAAGGGGGGAGACCGGACTAGCGGGAGAGAGTACTTC. Translating gives CAKGGDRTSGREYF.